This T cell receptor beta chain was captured by sequencing in a study of identical twins. Points from the study as a whole: Abundant cord blood beta clonotypes carried fewer insertions; memory repertoires showed none.

TCRdb fed the 5' RACE reads into MiXCR, producing one record per CDR3 protein. The sample contains 640,000 or so distinct CDR3 sequences, approximately 6% of which appear only once. Trimming left V 2 bases short and J 9 bases short, with 5 bases between. Germline V gene data show CDR1 as SEHNR and CDR2 as FQNEAQ (reference sequence). The CDR3 is 11 amino acids. This clonotype has only a few counts. Its antigen is still unknown. The origin of this receptor is a man aged 18 to 35 in good health. The sample comprised naive T cells sorted from blood. This chain joins TRBV7-9 and TRBJ2-1; D gene unclear. The CDR3 loop reads CASSLLLEQFF. In nucleotides, the CDR3 is TGTGCCAGCAGCTTACTTCTTGAGCAGTTCTTC.